In its sample, the clone carrying this T cell receptor beta chain was seen many times. Its antigen is unknown. This sample's TCRbeta library carried unique molecular identifier barcodes. TCRdb used MiXCR to reprocess the PCR reads, holding one entry per CDR3 protein. The sample has around 670,000 distinct CDR3 sequences, over 10% seen once. These data belong to a study of T-cell reconstitution after alpha-beta-depleted transplantation in children. Study outcomes and limitations: Expanded graft clones numbering several hundred reportedly gave rise to alpha-beta T cells about two months after transplant.

The V gene end was trimmed by 5 bases and the J gene end by 4 bases; junction bases not matched to a gene: 10. Germline V gene data show CDR1 as DFQATT and CDR2 as SNEGSKA (reference sequence). This CDR3 spans 16 amino acids. This clonotype originated in a girl aged 2 to 9 with congenital amegakaryocytic thrombocytopenia, due to receive a stem cell transplant. Sample: PBMCs, taken before TCRalphabeta/CD19-depleted stem cell transplant. The rearrangement joins TRBV20-1 to TRBJ2-5; 13 positions agree with TRBD2. CDR3 amino acids: CSAFLGLAGVSETQYF. The CDR3 bases are TGCAGTGCTTTCCTCGGACTAGCGGGAGTGTCAGAGACCCAGTACTTC.